The present TCR beta chain was sequenced within a study of T-cell memory formation after mild COVID-19. CDR3 length: 16 residues. The V end lost 1 base, the J end lost 3 bases, and 16 bases lay between the germline ends. CDR1 is SGHAT and CDR2 is FQNNGV in the germline V gene. TCRdb processed the 5' RACE reads anew with MiXCR; each CDR3 protein has one entry. The sample contains approximately 500,000 distinct CDR3 sequences, around a quarter of which appear only once. This clonotype has only a few counts. The sequenced sample was PBMCs or a T cell subset sorted from them (not recorded which). The TCR was taken from an adult woman who had mild COVID-19 (a few samples of this study predate the infection). Cell type and time point are not known. This chain connects TRBV11-2 to TRBJ2-7, with a possible D match to TRBD2 (5 bases). As DNA, the CDR3 is TGTGCCAGCAGCTTAGGAGGAGCGGTTCCCGTCTACGAGCAGTACTTC. Its translation: CASSLGGAVPVYEQYF. Full variable domain (rest looked up from reference TRBV11-2 and TRBJ2-7): EAGVAQSPRYKIIEKRQSVAFWCNPISGHATLYWYQQILGQGPKLLIQFQNNGVVDDSQLPKDRFSAERLKGVDSTLKIQPAKLEDSAVYLCASSLGGAVPVYEQYFGPGTRLTVT.